The present T cell receptor (beta chain) was sequenced within a study of molecular identifiers for immune sequencing clone quantification. In this sample, this clonotype is medium-sized. MiXCR was run by TCRdb on the PCR reads, yielding one entry per CDR3 protein. Here the sample spans about 36,000 distinct CDR3 sequences, 18% being singletons. The V and J ends lost 6 bases and 4 bases respectively, with 15 bases between them. The CDR3 is 14 residues long. Germline V CDR1 and CDR2: MNHEY, SVGAGI. The authors gated naive CD8 T cells as CD8+CD4-CCR7+CD45RA+ for sorting. The TCR comes from a human donor in good health. Some libraries in this study had Jurkat cell RNA spiked in. The chain combines TRBV6-5 with TRBJ1-1, with unresolved D. Sequenced sample: naive CD8+ T cells from blood, with Jurkat cell RNA spiked in. The subset is: FACS-sorted CD8+CD4-CCR7+CD45RA+ naive T cells. This CDR3 is CASRSHGVGTEAFF. CDR3 in DNA: TGTGCCAGCAGGTCCCACGGGGTGGGCACTGAAGCTTTCTTT.